The rows below give T cell receptor beta chains drawn from one sample of a study of OX40 agonist ivuxolimab in advanced cancers. Sequencing was performed with immunoSEQ multiplex PCR; in TCRdb, only in-frame clones are kept and a portion is missing. The sample has around 82,000 clones; 85% to 90% are singletons. This sample comprised CD4+ or CD8+ T cells sorted from blood, obtained in a trial of the OX40 agonist ivuxolimab. The origin of the receptors is an adult with an advanced solid tumor such as melanoma, head and neck, liver or kidney cancer. Each CDR3 is given with its conserved first and last residue. D genes are given only for firm matches. Some rows have no size entry. The others give once, few or many, or a class for an expanded clone.

.	TRBJ2-2	.	TRBV5-1	CASSRSGAGDTGELFF	TGCGCCAGCAGCCGGAGCGGGGCAGGGGACACCGGGGAGCTGTTTTTT
TRBD2	TRBJ2-5	.	TRBV5-1	CASSLDLGFGGRSETQYF	TGCGCCAGCAGCTTGGATTTAGGATTTGGCGGGAGGTCAGAGACCCAGTACTTC
TRBD1	TRBJ1-2	.	TRBV27	CASSWGQALGYTF	TGTGCCAGCAGTTGGGGACAGGCACTTGGCTACACCTTC
.	TRBJ2-7	few	TRBV9	CASSNIDATYEQYF	TGTGCCAGCAGCAACATAGACGCCACCTACGAGCAGTACTTC
TRBD2	TRBJ2-7	.	TRBV27	CASSFAGGIWDEQYF	TGTGCCAGCAGTTTTGCGGGAGGTATTTGGGACGAGCAGTACTTC
.	TRBJ1-1	.	TRBV11-3	CASTKGSRNVEAFF	TGTGCCAGCACCAAAGGGTCTCGGAACGTTGAAGCTTTCTTT
.	TRBJ1-1	.	TRBV6-5	CASRLLGGNTEAFF	TGTGCCAGCAGACTACTAGGGGGGAACACTGAAGCTTTCTTT
TRBD2	TRBJ2-1	.	TRBV9	CASSVSGGRYNEQFF	TGTGCCAGCAGCGTCTCTGGCGGGAGATACAATGAGCAGTTCTTC
TRBD2	TRBJ2-3	.	TRBV6-4	CASSEASGSTDTQYF	TGTGCCAGCAGTGAGGCTAGCGGGAGCACAGATACGCAGTATTTT
TRBD2	TRBJ2-2	.	TRBV30	CAWSAGGGAGELFF	TGTGCCTGGAGTGCCGGGGGGGGAGCCGGGGAGCTGTTTTTT
TRBD2	TRBJ2-2	.	TRBV5-6	CASRLATGELFF	TGTGCCAGCCGACTAGCGACCGGGGAGCTGTTTTTT
TRBD2	TRBJ2-5	once	TRBV6-5	CASSSAGAGGSETQYF	TGTGCCAGCAGTTCCGCGGGCGCGGGAGGGTCGGAGACCCAGTACTTC
.	TRBJ2-1	.	TRBV7-8	CASSQLGWEDRGEQFF	TGTGCCAGCAGCCAGCTCGGGTGGGAGGATAGGGGTGAGCAGTTCTTC
TRBD1	TRBJ2-5	.	TRBV19	CASSIGTGGETQYF	TGTGCCAGTAGTATAGGGACAGGGGGAGAGACCCAGTACTTC
.	TRBJ1-5	.	TRBV12-5	CASASDGNQPQHF	TGTGCTAGTGCCTCAGACGGGAATCAGCCCCAGCATTTT
TRBD1	TRBJ1-1	.	TRBV7-3	CASSLYGQGNTEAFF	TGTGCCAGCAGCTTATACGGACAGGGCAACACTGAAGCTTTCTTT
.	TRBJ2-7	few	TRBV11-2	CASSPGTLRYEQYF	TGTGCCAGCAGCCCTGGGACTTTACGCTACGAGCAGTACTTC
.	TRBJ2-1	.	TRBV14	CASSRRGVGNEQFF	TGTGCCAGCAGCCGTCGGGGAGTTGGCAATGAGCAGTTCTTC
.	TRBJ2-7	.	TRBV7-9	CASSTLVGSRTYEQYF	TGTGCCAGCAGCACCCTTGTGGGCTCCCGGACCTACGAGCAGTACTTC
TRBD1	TRBJ2-7	.	TRBV6-1	CASRQRRQGSYEQYF	TGTGCCAGCAGGCAGAGGCGACAGGGAAGTTACGAGCAGTACTTC
.	TRBJ1-3	.	TRBV9	CASSVGSGQSGNTIYF	TGTGCCAGCAGCGTAGGGAGCGGACAGTCTGGAAACACCATATATTTT
TRBD1	TRBJ1-1	.	TRBV7-9	CASSFRQGVTEAFF	TGTGCCAGCAGCTTCCGACAGGGTGTCACTGAAGCTTTCTTT